Shown below are 26 T cell receptor beta chains from a single sample sequenced in a study of T cells in Graves' hyperthyroidism and ophthalmopathy. Amplification targeted TCR beta CDR3 regions from RNA transcripts. Using the HTBI primer set, a first-round RT-PCR was run on the TCR CDR3. TCRdb called the multiplex PCR reads again in MiXCR, with one record for every CDR3 protein. The sample comprises some 490,000 distinct CDR3 sequences, around a fifth of which are singletons, and around 50% rests with the top ten. Sequenced sample: blood. These receptor sequences come from a woman between 65 and 79 years old with Graves' ophthalmopathy.

This clonotype was seen many times. CDR3 nucleotides: TGCAGTGCTCGTGAGGGCTGGGAGCAGTTCTTC. It encodes CSAREGWEQFF. The chain couples TRBV20-1 to TRBJ2-1; perhaps TRBD2 as D (5 bases). CDR3 length equals 11 residues. V was trimmed by 5 bases and J by 10 bases, leaving 12 bases between them. Germline CDR1 and CDR2: DFQATT and SNEGSKA (reference sequence).

V and J are TRBV28 and TRBJ2-3; possibly TRBD2 for D (5 bases). Trimming shortened V by 5 bases and J by 10 bases, and 16 bases separated the two germline ends. The CDR3 has 13 residues. Per the germline V gene, CDR1 is MDHEN and CDR2 is SYDVKM. CDR3 DNA sequence: TGTGCCAGCAGTGGACGGGAAGACGGGTCGCAGTATTTT. Residues: CASSGREDGSQYF.

The chain links TRBV9 to TRBJ2-2; TRBD1 matches at 7 bases. The CDR3 runs 16 residues. Trimming at V came to 0 bases and at J to 3 bases, leaving 5 bases not matched to a gene. Germline assignment: CDR1 SGDLS and CDR2 YYNGEE. CDR3 sequence reads: CASSVVGDSYTGELFF. CDR3 nucleotide sequence: TGTGCCAGCAGCGTAGTGGGGGACAGCTACACCGGGGAGCTGTTTTTT.

This clonotype has just a few counts. The chain combines TRBV5-1 with TRBJ2-2; possible D gene TRBD2, 7 bases. V was shortened by 0 bases and J by 7 bases, with 13 bases between the two germline ends. The CDR3 has 15 amino acids. Germline V lookup: CDR1 SGHRS, CDR2 YFSETQ. The CDR3 protein is CASSLAGGEFGELFF. The CDR3 DNA is TGCGCCAGCAGCTTGGCGGGGGGCGAGTTCGGGGAGCTGTTTTTT.

This clonotype was counted many times. The chain couples TRBV3-1 to TRBJ2-7, with 7 nucleotides matching TRBD2. V was pared by 1 base and J by 0 bases, with 3 bases of the junction left unmatched. Per the germline V gene, CDR1 is LGHDT and CDR2 is YNNKEL (reference sequence). The CDR3 extends over 15 amino acids. In DNA, the CDR3 is TGTGCCAGCAGCCAAGTAGGGACTAACTCCTACGAGCAGTACTTC. Encoded protein: CASSQVGTNSYEQYF.

There are a few counts of this clonotype. This chain uses TRBV7-8 with TRBJ1-1; D ambiguous. The CDR3 sequence is 13 residues long. Germline assignment: CDR1 SGHVS and CDR2 FQNEAQ. V lost 0 bases and J lost 4, with 6 bases in between. The CDR3 sequence: CASSLASFTEAFF. CDR3 sequence (DNA): TGTGCCAGCAGCTTAGCCTCTTTCACTGAAGCTTTCTTT.

The CDR3 DNA reads as TGTGCCAGCAGTTTAAGAAAAGGGGGAGGTGGCTACACCTTC. Its translation is CASSLRKGGGGYTF. The chain links TRBV12-3 or TRBV12-4 to TRBJ1-2, with a tentative D call TRBD1 (6 bases). The CDR3 totals 14 residues. V lost 2 bases to trimming and J lost 7 bases, with 14 bases between them.

There are many counts of this clonotype. This chain joins TRBV12-3 or TRBV12-4 and TRBJ2-3, with no clear D. Trimming cost V 3 bases and J 5 bases, with 3 bases left between them. This CDR3 spans 11 amino acids. In nucleotides, the CDR3 is TGTGCCAGCAGTTTTGTAGATACGCAGTATTTT. Protein product: CASSFVDTQYF.

The CDR3 nucleotides read TGTGCCAGCAGCGCCAGGGGCCGCACTGAAGCTTTCTTT. This encodes CASSARGRTEAFF. The rearrangement links TRBV16 to TRBJ1-1; possible D gene TRBD1, 6 bases. With 5 bases removed from V and 4 bases from J, the gap between germline ends came to 11 bases. CDR1 KGHSY and CDR2 FQNENV come from the germline V gene. The CDR3 is 13 residues long. Drawing the rest from reference TRBV16 and TRBJ1-1, the complete variable domain is GEEVAQTPKHLVRGEGQKAKLYCAPIKGHSYVFWYQQVLKNEFKFLISFQNENVFDETGMPKERFSAKCLPNSPCSLEIQATKLEDSAVYFCASSARGRTEAFFGQGTRLTVV.

Comments on this clonotype: A much larger clone differs by one base, so this may be a read error. The J gene is TRBJ1-1, the V gene TRBV28; 7 bases are shared with TRBD1. After removal of 8 bases from V and 2 bases from J, the junction contained 8 bases not matched to a gene. Germline V lookup: CDR1 MDHEN, CDR2 SYDVKM. This CDR3 has 14 residues. CDR3 in amino acids: CASAPYRGNTEAFF. The CDR3 DNA sequence: TGTGCCAGCGCCCCTTACAGGGGAAACACTGAAGCTTTCTTT.

This clonotype was recorded a few times. This sequence joins TRBV6-6 and TRBJ1-1; D not certain. This CDR3 spans 16 amino acids. CDR1 is MNHNY and CDR2 is SVGAGI in the germline V gene (reference sequence). V lost 0 bases and J lost 0, with 11 bases in between. The CDR3 sequence: CASSYSRVSVNTEAFF. CDR3 in DNA: TGTGCCAGCAGTTACTCGAGGGTATCTGTGAACACTGAAGCTTTCTTT.

The sample holds a few counts of this clonotype. This chain connects TRBV5-1 to TRBJ2-3; 8 bases fit TRBD2. The CDR3 runs 17 residues. V was pared by 0 bases and J by 0 bases, with 6 bases of the junction left unmatched. CDR1 SGHRS and CDR2 YFSETQ come from the germline V gene. The CDR3 region is CASSLVVAGTSTDTQYF. CDR3 DNA sequence: TGCGCCAGCAGCTTGGTGGTAGCGGGGACTAGCACAGATACGCAGTATTTT. Using reference TRBV5-1 and TRBJ2-3 for the parts outside the CDR3, the full variable domain is KAGVTQTPRYLIKTRGQQVTLSCSPISGHRSVSWYQQTPGQGLQFLFEYFSETQRNKGNFPGRFSGRQFSNSRSEMNVSTLELGDSALYLCASSLVVAGTSTDTQYFGPGTRLTVL.

This clonotype was observed at least ten times. One end of the junction is discordant with germline, which a read error may explain. This sequence joins TRBV7-7 and TRBJ2-1, with 15 nucleotides matching TRBD2. Per the germline V gene, CDR1 is SSHAT and CDR2 is FNYEAQ (reference sequence). This CDR3 has 16 residues. The CDR3 DNA reads TGTGCTAGCAGCGCGGGACTAGCGGGAGGCGGGAATGAGCAGTTCTTC. This sequence encodes CASSAGLAGGGNEQFF.

This clonotype has only a few counts. The chain has TRBV6-2 or TRBV6-3 and TRBJ2-7; TRBD2 matches at 8 bases. The CDR3 runs 14 residues. Germline V CDR1 and CDR2: MNHEY, SVGEGT. Trimming cost V 10 bases and J 2 bases; bases outside gene matches: 10. The CDR3 DNA reads as TGTGCCACCATCCGACTAGCGCCAGCCTACGAGCAGTACTTC. It translates to CATIRLAPAYEQYF.

This clonotype was detected a few times. V gene TRBV27 combines with J gene TRBJ1-5; D not certain. Trimming left V 3 bases short and J 3 bases short, with 9 bases between. The CDR3 runs to 14 residues. The germline CDR1 and CDR2 sequences are MNHEY and SMNVEV (reference sequence). The chain's CDR3 is CASSFRGNNQPQHF. Here the CDR3 DNA reads TGTGCCAGCAGTTTTAGAGGGAACAATCAGCCCCAGCATTTT.

This clonotype has a handful of counts. The chain recombines TRBV20-1 with TRBJ2-5; unclear D gene. The CDR3 sequence is 13 residues long. V was pared by 0 bases and J by 1 base, with 6 bases between. From germline, CDR1 is DFQATT and CDR2 SNEGSKA (reference sequence). The CDR3 region is CSARETAQETQYF. The CDR3 DNA sequence: TGCAGTGCTAGAGAGACTGCCCAAGAGACCCAGTACTTC.

This clonotype showed up many times. The V gene is TRBV6-2 or TRBV6-3, the J gene TRBJ2-5, with D hard to call. Trimming took off 5 bases at V and 2 bases at J, with 9 bases between the two ends. The CDR3 sequence is 13 residues long. From germline, CDR1 is MNHEY and CDR2 SVGEGT. CDR3 nucleotide sequence: TGTGCCAGCAGTAGGCGAGAGCAAGAGACCCAGTACTTC. Protein: CASSRREQETQYF.

The V and J genes are TRBV28 and TRBJ1-2, with 9 bases matching TRBD1. Germline CDR1 reads MDHEN; CDR2 reads SYDVKM. The CDR3 loop spans 14 amino acids. V lost 2 bases and J lost 8; bases outside the gene matches: 6. CDR3 bases: TGTGCCAGCAGTTTAAGCAGGACAGGGGTGGGCTACACCTTC. Translating it yields CASSLSRTGVGYTF.

This chain links TRBV20-1 with TRBJ2-2, with TRBD2 identical over 10 bases. The CDR3 is 18 amino acids. In germline, CDR1 is DFQATT, CDR2 SNEGSKA (reference sequence). V lost 0 bases to trimming and J lost 5 bases; unmatched junction nucleotides: 12. The CDR3 DNA sequence: TGCAGTGCTAGAGATGGGCTAGCGGGAGTCGGATTGACCGGGGAGCTGTTTTTT. Translating gives CSARDGLAGVGLTGELFF.

This clonotype was seen many times. The chain uses TRBV5-1 and TRBJ1-1; tentative D call: TRBD1 (5 bases). V dropped 0 bases and J dropped 1 base, with 10 bases sitting between them. Germline V gives CDR1 SGHRS, CDR2 YFSETQ. This CDR3 region has 15 residues. The CDR3 sequence: CASSLGTLSNTEAFF. DNA for the CDR3: TGCGCCAGCAGCTTGGGGACACTCTCGAACACTGAAGCTTTCTTT.

The CDR3 region is CASSQAGLGDGYTF. The DNA of the CDR3 is TGTGCCAGCAGTCAGGCAGGGCTGGGTGATGGCTACACCTTC. The V gene is TRBV2, the J gene TRBJ1-2, with D perhaps matching TRBD1 (5 bases). Per germline, CDR1 SNHLY and CDR2 FYNNEI. V was trimmed by 5 bases and J by 6 bases, leaving 16 bases between them. The CDR3 has 14 residues.

This clonotype has ten or more counts. The rearrangement joins TRBV2 to TRBJ1-5; D gene unclear. Trimming removed 4 bases at V and 8 bases at J, with 12 bases between. Looked up from germline, CDR1 is SNHLY and CDR2 is FYNNEI. The CDR3 extends over 13 amino acids. DNA for the CDR3: TGTGCCAGCAGTGCGGATGGCCGAGAGCCCCAGCATTTT. This sequence encodes CASSADGREPQHF.

This clonotype was counted many times. The J gene is TRBJ2-5, the V gene TRBV3-1; no definite D call. Trimming left V 1 base short and J 5 bases short, with 5 bases between. The length of the CDR3 is 12 residues. Germline V lookup: CDR1 LGHDT, CDR2 YNNKEL (reference sequence). CDR3 sequence (DNA): TGTGCCAGCAGCCAAGCCGGGGAGACCCAGTACTTC. It is translated as CASSQAGETQYF.

V gene TRBV24-1 combines with J gene TRBJ2-3; D is perhaps TRBD2 (6 bases). CDR1 is KGHDR, CDR2 SFDVKD, per germline. V lost 0 bases, J lost 7 bases, and 19 bases lay in between. The CDR3 length is 17 residues. CDR3 nucleotide sequence: TGTGCCACCAGTGATTTGCCCCGGACTAAAGGTGGAAATACGCAGTATTTT. Its translation: CATSDLPRTKGGNTQYF.

This clonotype has just a few counts. The chain combines TRBV11-3 with TRBJ2-3; 11 nucleotides agree with TRBD2. The J segment lost 5 bases and the V segment lost 6 bases, leaving 10 bases of the junction unmatched. The CDR3 totals 16 residues. Germline V gene data show CDR1 as SGHNT and CDR2 as YENEEA. This CDR3 reads CASSPGGLAGGDTQYF. The CDR3 nucleotides are TGTGCCAGCAGTCCTGGGGGTCTAGCGGGAGGAGATACGCAGTATTTT.

The chain carries TRBV7-6 and TRBJ2-1; TRBD2 matches at 7 bases. Germline CDR1 reads SGHVS; CDR2 reads FNYEAQ. The V gene end was trimmed by 1 base and the J gene end by 1 base; junction bases not matched to a gene: 4. The CDR3 runs 16 residues. The CDR3 reads CASSLEAGASYNEQFF. CDR3 sequence (DNA): TGTGCCAGCAGCTTAGAGGCGGGAGCGTCCTACAATGAGCAGTTCTTC. Drawing the rest from reference TRBV7-6 and TRBJ2-1, the complete variable domain is GAGVSQSPRYKVTKRGQDVALRCDPISGHVSLYWYRQALGQGPEFLTYFNYEAQQDKSGLPNDRFSAERPEGSISTLTIQRTEQRDSAMYRCASSLEAGASYNEQFFGPGTRLTVL.